Following are 4 T cell receptor beta chains from one sample sequenced in a study of cytomegalovirus exposure and HLA in healthy donors. With 60 Vbeta and 13 Jbeta primers, the PCR was carried out. Sequencing was performed with immunoSEQ multiplex PCR; in TCRdb, only in-frame clones are kept and a portion is missing. The sample lists approximately 110,000 clones, about 74% seen once, with more than 4.5% in the top ten. Sample: PBMCs. These receptors originate from a female donor in good health and CMV-seropositive.

The V call is TRBV5-1, the J call TRBJ2-3, with D unclear. V was pared by 3 bases and J by 5 bases, with 10 bases between. The CDR3 has 13 amino acids. Per germline, CDR1 SGHRS and CDR2 YFSETQ. The CDR3 nucleotides are TGCGCCAGCAGCTATCTGACTGGAGATACGCAGTATTTT. Translating it yields CASSYLTGDTQYF.

This sequence joins TRBV19 and TRBJ2-5, with D tentatively TRBD1 (6 bases). The CDR3 covers 13 residues. The V gene lost 6 bases and the J gene lost 6 bases, with 14 bases spanning the gap. Per germline, CDR1 LNHDA and CDR2 SQIVND (reference sequence). In DNA form, the CDR3 reads TGTGCCAGTAGCCAACAGGGTAAAAAGACCCAGTACTTC. Protein sequence: CASSQQGKKTQYF.

The V and J genes are TRBV6-1 and TRBJ1-1; TRBD1 agrees at 8 bases. CDR1 is MNHNS and CDR2 is SASEGT in the germline V gene. The V and J ends lost 2 bases and 6 bases, in that order; junction bases with no gene match: 8. The CDR3 has 15 amino acids. The CDR3 sequence: CASSETATGAAEAFF. The DNA of the CDR3 is TGTGCCAGCAGTGAAACAGCGACAGGGGCCGCTGAAGCTTTCTTT.

The V call is TRBV9, the J call TRBJ2-7, with 7 bases aligning to TRBD1. The CDR3 length is 14 residues. Germline V gene lookup returns CDR1 SGDLS and CDR2 YYNGEE. V gave up 0 bases and J gave up 3 bases; unmatched junction bases: 3. The CDR3 bases are TGTGCCAGCAGCGTAGGACAGGGCGGCTACGAGCAGTACTTC. This sequence encodes CASSVGQGGYEQYF.